Listed here are 32 T cell receptor beta chains from one sample, sequenced in a study of blood T cell repertoires in COVID-19. Sequencing was performed with immunoSEQ multiplex PCR; in TCRdb, only in-frame clones are kept and a portion is missing. The data contain around 250,000 clones, about nine tenths of them seen just once; the ten biggest clones take up 5.5% to 8%. Sequenced: peripheral blood. These receptors were collected from a man aged 60 to 69 with acute or convalescent COVID-19.

The table lists this clone with a few counts. The CDR3 coding sequence is TGTGCCACCAGCGGAACACAGGACAGTCTCCCGTGTACCTTC. Protein product: CATSGTQDSLPCTF. V usage is TRBV15 and J usage is TRBJ1-2; possibly TRBD1 for D (6 bases). V was clipped by 5 bases and J by 14 bases, with 24 bases between them. The CDR3 runs to 14 residues. Germline CDR1 LNHNV, CDR2 YYDKDF (reference sequence).

This clone showed up just a few times. V usage is TRBV19 and J usage is TRBJ1-3; 8 bases are shared with TRBD1. The germline V gene encodes CDR1 LNHDA and CDR2 SQIVND (reference sequence). The CDR3 is made up of 13 amino acids. Trimming removed 5 bases from V and 6 bases from J; junction bases left unmatched: 3. CDR3 loop: CASSPDRENTIYF. The CDR3, as DNA: TGTGCCAGTAGTCCGGACAGGGAAAACACCATATATTTT. Filled out from reference TRBV19 and TRBJ1-3, the complete variable domain reads DGGITQSPKYLFRKEGQNVTLSCEQNLNHDAMYWYRQDPGQGLRLIYYSQIVNDFQKGDIAEGYSVSREKKESFPLTVTSAQKNPTAFYLCASSPDRENTIYFGEGSWLTVV.

This chain links TRBV27 with TRBJ1-5; D is unclear. CDR3 length equals 19 residues. Germline V gives CDR1 MNHEY, CDR2 SMNVEV (reference sequence). V lost 0 bases, J lost 1 base, and 19 bases lay in between. CDR3: CASSLSRSNSLLSNQPQHF. CDR3 nucleotide sequence: TGTGCCAGCAGTTTATCGAGGAGTAATTCGCTCCTAAGCAATCAGCCCCAGCATTTT.

The V call is TRBV7-6, the J call TRBJ1-2, with 9 bases lining up with TRBD1. V was pared by 4 bases and J by 6 bases, with 21 bases of the junction left unmatched. Germline V CDR1 and CDR2: SGHVS, FNYEAQ. The CDR3 runs to 19 residues. The CDR3 sequence: CASSSVNRGRVIYEDGYTF. DNA of the CDR3: TGTGCCAGCAGCTCAGTGAACAGGGGGCGTGTGATATATGAGGATGGCTACACCTTC. Full variable domain (outside the CDR3, taken from reference TRBV7-6 and TRBJ1-2): GAGVSQSPRYKVTKRGQDVALRCDPISGHVSLYWYRQALGQGPEFLTYFNYEAQQDKSGLPNDRFSAERPEGSISTLTIQRTEQRDSAMYRCASSSVNRGRVIYEDGYTFGSGTRLTVV.

The chain carries TRBV3-1 (or the pseudogene TRBV3-2) and TRBJ1-2; D possibly corresponds to TRBD1 (6 bases). The V and J ends lost 4 bases and 3 bases respectively, with 12 bases between them. The CDR3 contains 14 residues. Germline CDR1 reads LGHDT; CDR2 reads YNNKEL (reference sequence). The CDR3: CASSPQGGDYGYTF. CDR3 bases: TGTGCCAGCAGCCCCCAAGGGGGGGACTATGGCTACACCTTC.

The chain links TRBV28 to TRBJ2-2, with TRBD2 matching 9 bases. The CDR3 runs to 18 residues. CDR1 is MDHEN, CDR2 SYDVKM, per germline. The J segment lost 6 bases and the V segment lost 6 bases, leaving 17 bases of the junction unmatched. The CDR3 reads CASSRDSGGRAGAGELFF. In DNA, the CDR3 is TGTGCCAGCAGCCGTGACTCTGGCGGGAGGGCCGGGGCCGGGGAGCTGTTTTTT.

The chain links TRBV18 to TRBJ1-1; TRBD1 might be the D (5 bases). The CDR3 spans 15 residues. V lost 5 bases and J lost 3, with 16 bases in between. Germline V gene sequence: CDR1 KGHSH, CDR2 LQKENI. DNA of the CDR3: TGTGCCAGCTCAAGAACCCAGGGTCGATACACTGAAGCTTTCTTT. This gives the protein CASSRTQGRYTEAFF.

The chain employs TRBV30 and TRBJ1-2; D is uncertain. Germline V gene lookup returns CDR1 GTSNPN and CDR2 SVGIG (reference sequence). The CDR3 extends over 11 amino acids. V was trimmed by 1 base and J by 7 bases, leaving 7 bases between them. CDR3 sequence: CAWSARGGYTF. The CDR3 nucleotides read TGTGCCTGGAGTGCCCGGGGTGGCTACACCTTC.

J is TRBJ2-3 and V is TRBV6-5, with a tentative D call TRBD1 (6 bases). V lost 5 bases and J lost 1, with 13 bases in between. This CDR3 has 15 amino acids. The germline V gene has CDR1 MNHEY and CDR2 SVGAGI. CDR3 protein: CASSTRTARTDTQYF. In DNA, the CDR3 is TGTGCCAGCAGTACCCGGACAGCCCGCACAGATACGCAGTATTTT.

V gene TRBV6-2 or TRBV6-3 combines with J gene TRBJ1-4; D not certain. Per the germline V gene, CDR1 is MNHEY and CDR2 is SVGEGT. The CDR3 loop spans 15 amino acids. V was clipped by 0 bases and J by 6 bases, with 11 bases between them. CDR3 DNA: TGTGCCAGCAGTTACTCCGCCCGCGGCTATGAAAAACTGTTTTTT. The encoded protein is CASSYSARGYEKLFF.

This chain uses TRBV11-2 with TRBJ2-3; TRBD2 aligns across 9 bases. V was clipped by 6 bases and J by 3 bases; unmatched bases: 10. The CDR3 is 16 residues long. Germline values: CDR1 SGHAT, CDR2 FQNNGV. In nucleotides, the CDR3 is TGTGCCAGCAGACCCCGGGCTAGCGGGATAACAGATACGCAGTATTTT. This sequence encodes CASRPRASGITDTQYF.

The chain is built from TRBV23-1 and TRBJ1-5, with D possibly being TRBD1 (5 bases). TRBV23-1 is filed as an ORF, its function uncertain. Trimming stripped 5 bases from V and 2 bases from J, with 19 bases between. The CDR3 runs 17 residues. The CDR3 DNA sequence: TGCGCCAGCAGTTCCCTTGCGGGGGTGACGGGCAATCAGCCCCAGCATTTT. It codes for CASSSLAGVTGNQPQHF.

This clone has more than one count but fewer than ten. This chain links TRBV30 with TRBJ2-2, with D maybe TRBD1 (5 bases). The germline V gene has CDR1 GTSNPN and CDR2 SVGIG (reference sequence). The CDR3 length is 14 residues. V shed 0 bases and J shed 4 bases, with 9 bases lying between them. The CDR3, as DNA: TGTGCCTGGAGTGTTACAAGGGGCACCGGGGAGCTGTTTTTT. Protein sequence: CAWSVTRGTGELFF.

The chain recombines TRBV25-1 with TRBJ2-5, with 10 bases identical to TRBD1. J gave up 5 bases and V 6 bases, and 3 bases lay outside the gene matches. The CDR3 loop spans 13 amino acids. CDR1 is MGHDK, CDR2 SYGVNS, per germline. CDR3 sequence (DNA): TGTGCCAGCAGGACAGGGGGCAGTGAGACCCAGTACTTC. This encodes CASRTGGSETQYF.

The chain has TRBV11-3 and TRBJ1-3; D call uncertain. The CDR3 has 15 amino acids. Trimming pared 2 bases from V and 0 bases from J, leaving 8 bases between. Germline-derived CDR1 and CDR2 are SGHNT and YENEEA. The CDR3 spells CASSLILDSGNTIYF. The CDR3 DNA is TGTGCCAGCAGCTTAATATTAGACTCTGGAAACACCATATATTTT.

V is TRBV5-1 and J is TRBJ2-1, with 12 bases matching TRBD2. The germline V gene has CDR1 SGHRS and CDR2 YFSETQ. V was clipped by 0 bases and J by 4 bases; unmatched bases: 2. This CDR3 region has 16 residues. The CDR3 DNA reads as TGCGCCAGCAGCTTGGAACTAGCGGGAGGATACAATGAGCAGTTCTTC. Translating it yields CASSLELAGGYNEQFF.

This chain joins TRBV28 and TRBJ1-5; D is undetermined. The CDR3 is 14 residues long. V lost 7 bases and J lost 0, with 10 bases in between. Germline values: CDR1 MDHEN, CDR2 SYDVKM. The CDR3 loop reads CASNTDGSNQPQHF. CDR3 nucleotide sequence: TGTGCCAGCAACACAGACGGTAGCAATCAGCCCCAGCATTTT.

The chain carries TRBV2 and TRBJ2-7; 7 positions agree with TRBD2. Losses at the gene ends were 5 bases for V and 6 bases for J; bases not matched to a gene: 10. The germline V gene encodes CDR1 SNHLY and CDR2 FYNNEI. The CDR3 contains 14 residues. The CDR3 loop reads CASSKNGRAFEQYF. CDR3 coding DNA: TGTGCCAGCAGTAAGAATGGGAGGGCCTTCGAGCAGTACTTC.

This clone showed up just once. This rearrangement joins TRBV9 to TRBJ2-2; possible D gene TRBD2, 6 bases. The V gene lost 5 bases and the J gene lost 7 bases, with 15 bases spanning the gap. Germline values: CDR1 SGDLS, CDR2 YYNGEE. This CDR3 has 14 amino acids. The CDR3: CASRVGTPDGELFF. The CDR3 DNA reads as TGTGCCAGCAGGGTCGGGACTCCTGACGGGGAGCTGTTTTTT.

A single count supports this clone. V usage is TRBV6-1 and J usage is TRBJ1-5; D gene ambiguous. V lost 6 bases to trimming and J lost 0 bases, with 9 bases between them. This CDR3 has 14 amino acids. Germline CDR1 and CDR2: MNHNS and SASEGT. CDR3 in amino acids: CASSWAYSNQPQHF. The CDR3 DNA sequence: TGTGCCAGCAGCTGGGCGTATAGCAATCAGCCCCAGCATTTT.

For the CDR3, the DNA is TGTGCCAGCAGCTTAGTAGGGGGACAGAACTATGGCTACACCTTC. Its protein is CASSLVGGQNYGYTF. This rearrangement joins TRBV7-8 to TRBJ1-2; 7 bases line up with TRBD1. CDR3 size: 15 residues. V lost 1 base, J lost 2 bases, and 4 bases stayed unmatched. The germline gives CDR1 SGHVS, CDR2 FQNEAQ.

The CDR3 coding sequence is TGTGCCAGCAGGCGTCCCCGGGTCTCTATGAACACTTACGAGCAGTACTTC. Translated, it gives CASRRPRVSMNTYEQYF. The V and J genes are TRBV28 and TRBJ2-7; no clear D gene. CDR3 size: 17 residues. V dropped 6 bases and J dropped 4 bases, with 25 bases sitting between them. From germline, CDR1 is MDHEN and CDR2 SYDVKM.

The rearrangement joins TRBV4-3 to TRBJ1-2; no clear D. There are 12 residues in the CDR3. Germline values: CDR1 LGHNA, CDR2 YSLEER. V lost 1 base and J lost 7, with 7 bases in between. The CDR3 bases are TGCGCCAGCAGCCAAGGTAATCGTGGCTACACCTTC. The encoded protein is CASSQGNRGYTF.

V gene TRBV12-3 or TRBV12-4 combines with J gene TRBJ2-1, with D possibly being TRBD2 (6 bases). V lost 6 bases, J lost 7 bases, and 7 bases lay in between. CDR3 size: 11 residues. CDR3 in DNA: TGTGCCAGCAGCCGGGGGAATGAGCAGTTCTTC. Translating gives CASSRGNEQFF.

V is TRBV7-9 and J is TRBJ2-7; 8 bases agree with TRBD1. Germline values: CDR1 SEHNR, CDR2 FQNEAQ (reference sequence). With 6 bases clipped from V and 6 bases from J, the junction kept 13 bases outside the gene matches. CDR3 length: 15 residues. CDR3 sequence (DNA): TGTGCCAGCAGACGTAACAGCGGACAGGGCTCCGAGCAGTACTTC. It codes for CASRRNSGQGSEQYF.

The V and J genes are TRBV3-1 (or the pseudogene TRBV3-2) and TRBJ2-7; 9 bases align to TRBD2. The CDR3 covers 15 residues. V lost 2 bases, J lost 2 bases, and 4 bases stayed unmatched. CDR1 is LGHDT, CDR2 YNNKEL, per germline (reference sequence). CDR3 DNA sequence: TGTGCCAGCAGCCAAATAGCGGGAGTTGCCTACGAGCAGTACTTC. This gives the protein CASSQIAGVAYEQYF.

This chain's CDR3 is CASSAMTGVGYGYTF. In DNA, the CDR3 is TGTGCCAGCAGTGCCATGACAGGGGTCGGCTATGGCTACACCTTC. This chain links TRBV28 with TRBJ1-2; 8 nucleotides agree with TRBD1. Germline V gene data show CDR1 as MDHEN and CDR2 as SYDVKM. Trimming cost V 5 bases and J 4 bases; bases outside gene matches: 9. The CDR3 has 15 amino acids.

The chain uses TRBV28 and TRBJ1-1, with TRBD1 identical over 7 bases. The CDR3 runs 13 residues. J gave up 5 bases and V 6 bases, and 6 bases lay outside the gene matches. Germline assignment: CDR1 MDHEN and CDR2 SYDVKM. The CDR3 spells CASRPDRWTEAFF. The DNA for the CDR3 is TGTGCCAGCAGGCCGGACAGGTGGACTGAAGCTTTCTTT.

J is TRBJ2-2 and V is TRBV7-2, with 9 nucleotides matching TRBD1. Germline CDR1 SGHTA, CDR2 FQGNSA. This CDR3 spans 15 amino acids. Unmatched junction bases numbered 6, after V lost 5 bases and J lost 5 bases. The CDR3 nucleotides read TGTGCCAGCAGCACTAGACAGGGGGGGACCGGGGAGCTGTTTTTT. Its translation is CASSTRQGGTGELFF.

The V and J genes are TRBV6-2 or TRBV6-3 and TRBJ2-5; D is uncertain. V lost 5 bases, J lost 5 bases, and 15 bases lay in between. The CDR3 length is 14 residues. Germline assignment: CDR1 MNHEY and CDR2 SVGEGT. The CDR3 DNA sequence: TGTGCCAGCAGTCCCCTAGGCTTTTTGGAGACCCAGTACTTC. As protein: CASSPLGFLETQYF.

The V call is TRBV11-3, the J call TRBJ2-3, with TRBD2 matching over 7 bases. The CDR3 loop spans 17 amino acids. V was clipped by 5 bases and J by 2 bases; unmatched bases: 13. From germline, CDR1 is SGHNT and CDR2 YENEEA. CDR3 nucleotide sequence: TGTGCCAGCAGCCGTCGGACTAGTGGATTCCACACAGATACGCAGTATTTT. Its translation is CASSRRTSGFHTDTQYF.

V usage is TRBV7-9 and J usage is TRBJ2-1, with a weak D call TRBD1 (6 bases). The CDR3 consists of 12 residues. Germline values: CDR1 SEHNR, CDR2 FQNEAQ (reference sequence). Trimming removed 5 bases at V and 11 bases at J, with 13 bases between. CDR3 sequence: CASSGTGYKQFF. CDR3 bases: TGTGCCAGCAGCGGCACAGGGTATAAGCAGTTCTTC.